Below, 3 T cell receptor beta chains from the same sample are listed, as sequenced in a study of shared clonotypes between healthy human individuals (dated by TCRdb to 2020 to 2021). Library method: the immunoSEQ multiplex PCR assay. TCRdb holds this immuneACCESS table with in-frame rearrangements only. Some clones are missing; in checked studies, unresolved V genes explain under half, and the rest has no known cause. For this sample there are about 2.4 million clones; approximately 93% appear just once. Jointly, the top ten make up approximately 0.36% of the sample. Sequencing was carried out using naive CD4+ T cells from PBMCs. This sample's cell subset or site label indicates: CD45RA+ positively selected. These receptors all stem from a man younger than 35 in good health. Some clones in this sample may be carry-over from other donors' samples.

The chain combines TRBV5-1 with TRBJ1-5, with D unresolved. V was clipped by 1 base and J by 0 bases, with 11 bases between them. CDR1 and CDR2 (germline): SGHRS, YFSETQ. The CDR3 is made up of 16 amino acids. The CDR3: CASSLSGDNSNQPQHF. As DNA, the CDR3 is TGCGCCAGCAGCTTGTCAGGAGACAATAGCAATCAGCCCCAGCATTTT.

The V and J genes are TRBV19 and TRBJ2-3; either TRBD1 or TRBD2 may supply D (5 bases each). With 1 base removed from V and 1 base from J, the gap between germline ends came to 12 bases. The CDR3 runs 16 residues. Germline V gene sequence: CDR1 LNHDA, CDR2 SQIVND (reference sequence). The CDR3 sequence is CASSIGGNSRTDTQYF. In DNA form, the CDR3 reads TGTGCCAGTAGTATAGGGGGGAACTCTCGCACAGATACGCAGTATTTT.

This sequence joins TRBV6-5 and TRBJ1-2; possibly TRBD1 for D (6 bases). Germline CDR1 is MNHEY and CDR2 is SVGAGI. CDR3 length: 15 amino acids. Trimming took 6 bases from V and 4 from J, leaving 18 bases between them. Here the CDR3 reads CASRDLGGQFYGYTF. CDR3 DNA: TGTGCCAGCAGAGACCTTGGGGGGCAGTTCTATGGCTACACCTTC.